Below are 24 T cell receptor beta chains sequenced from a single sample in a study of early T cells in non-severe SARS-CoV-2 infection (dated by TCRdb to the early 2020s). Library preparation was by 5' RACE. TCRdb records NextSeq 500 as the sequencer. The public reads were quality trimmed at Q25 with fastp and then assembled into clones with MiXCR by TCRdb, keeping productive beta chains. Rows with a matching CDR3 protein are joined into one entry that keeps the most common DNA and genes. This sample comprises around 82,000 distinct CDR3 sequences, 10% to 12% of them detected only once. The ten biggest clones cover roughly 4.7% of the sample. Sequencing was done on a sample of whole blood. These receptors all stem from an adult who was a healthcare worker with PCR-confirmed SARS-CoV-2 infection or an uninfected control (not recorded which).

This clonotype appeared a single time. This chain joins TRBV29-1 and TRBJ2-7, with TRBD2 as a possible D gene (5 bases). This CDR3 spans 13 amino acids. Trimming took 1 base from V and 5 from J, leaving 12 bases between them. Germline assignment: CDR1 SQVTM and CDR2 ANQGSEA. CDR3 loop: CSVEVRRGNEQYF. The CDR3 DNA reads as TGCAGCGTTGAAGTTCGGAGAGGGAACGAGCAGTACTTC.

The V gene is TRBV7-8, the J gene TRBJ1-1; D perhaps matches TRBD1 (6 bases). There are 13 residues in the CDR3. The germline gives CDR1 SGHVS, CDR2 FQNEAQ. Trimming stripped 5 bases from V and 6 bases from J, with 13 bases between. CDR3 in amino acids: CASSPGGKSEAFF. The DNA of the CDR3 is TGTGCCAGCAGCCCGGGGGGCAAGTCTGAAGCTTTCTTT.

This clonotype has a handful of counts. The chain links TRBV5-5 to TRBJ2-6, with TRBD1 identical over 8 bases. The germline CDR1 and CDR2 sequences are SGHKS and YYEKEE (reference sequence). The CDR3 contains 19 residues. Trimming took 6 bases from V and 3 from J; bases not matched to a gene: 17. The CDR3 reads CASTESDRGGLSGANVLTF. The CDR3 coding sequence is TGTGCCAGCACCGAATCCGACAGGGGCGGTTTGAGTGGGGCCAACGTCCTGACTTTC.

This clonotype was picked up a small number of times. The genes are TRBV12-3 or TRBV12-4 and TRBJ1-5; D remains ambiguous. Trimming left V 5 bases short and J 4 bases short, with 15 bases between. The CDR3 is made up of 15 amino acids. This chain's CDR3 is CASSPARSTNQPQHF. The DNA for the CDR3 is TGTGCCAGCAGTCCAGCAAGGAGCACGAATCAGCCCCAGCATTTT.

This clonotype was seen a few times. The chain joins TRBV4-2 to TRBJ1-6; tentatively, D is TRBD1 (5 bases). The CDR3 loop spans 17 amino acids. Trimming left V 0 bases short and J 9 bases short, with 18 bases between. Germline CDR1 reads LGHNA; CDR2 reads YNFKEQ. This CDR3 is CASSQDRGTADGSPLHF. CDR3 coding DNA: TGTGCCAGCAGCCAAGATCGGGGGACGGCTGACGGTTCACCCCTCCACTTT.

This clonotype was counted ten times or more. CDR3 in DNA: TGCGCCAGCAGCCCGGGGACAGGTCAAGAGACCCAGTACTTC. It yields the protein CASSPGTGQETQYF. This chain links TRBV5-1 with TRBJ2-5; 8 positions match TRBD1. The CDR3 is made up of 14 amino acids. Germline V gene sequence: CDR1 SGHRS, CDR2 YFSETQ. The ends lost 4 bases at V and 2 bases at J; junction bases unmatched: 4.

This clonotype was detected only a few times. The V gene is TRBV6-1, the J gene TRBJ1-1, with a possible D match to TRBD1 (5 bases). The V end lost 10 bases, the J end lost 5 bases, and 11 bases lay between the germline ends. Looked up from germline, CDR1 is MNHNS and CDR2 is SASEGT. The CDR3 spans 11 residues. The CDR3 is CATGTLTEAFF. Written as DNA, the CDR3 is TGTGCCACCGGGACGTTGACTGAAGCTTTCTTT.

The sample holds many counts of this clonotype. The chain links TRBV7-6 to TRBJ1-4, with 11 bases fitting TRBD1. Looked up from germline, CDR1 is SGHVS and CDR2 is FNYEAQ. J was trimmed by 8 bases and V by 4 bases; bases with no gene match: 12. This CDR3 is 17 amino acids long. The CDR3 loop is CASSYTGQGARREKLFF. The CDR3 region has the DNA TGTGCCAGCAGCTACACCGGACAGGGGGCGCGACGAGAAAAACTGTTTTTT.

The V gene is TRBV4-1, the J gene TRBJ1-1; D unclear. CDR3 length: 15 residues. CDR1 is MGHRA and CDR2 is YSYEKL in the germline V gene. V was shortened by 4 bases and J by 11 bases, with 23 bases between the two germline ends. The CDR3 sequence: CASSLGSASLNAAFF. Here the CDR3 DNA reads TGCGCCAGCAGCCTTGGGTCCGCCAGCTTGAACGCGGCTTTCTTT.

The chain has TRBV11-2 and TRBJ1-2; 9 nucleotides match TRBD1. After removal of 5 bases from V and 3 bases from J, the junction contained 7 bases not matched to a gene. The germline gives CDR1 SGHAT, CDR2 FQNNGV. There are 15 residues in the CDR3. Here the CDR3 DNA reads TGTGCCAGCAGCCCCACAGGGGGCGCCTACTATGGCTACACCTTC. This gives the protein CASSPTGGAYYGYTF.

About this clonotype: A much larger clonotype is one base distant, so this may be a read error. As the CDR3 is not closed by the conserved phenylalanine or tryptophan, this likely results from a read error. The CDR3 is CSARDQASGSYNEQFI. Here the CDR3 DNA reads TGCAGTGCTAGAGATCAGGCTAGCGGTTCGTACAATGAGCAGTTCATC. This rearrangement joins TRBV20-1 to TRBJ2-1, with 7 bases that match TRBD2. V trimming: 0 bases; J trimming: 4 bases; junction bases outside the gene matches: 9. The CDR3 runs 16 residues. The germline CDR1 and CDR2 sequences are DFQATT and SNEGSKA (reference sequence).

This clonotype was seen many times. The V and J genes are TRBV7-6 and TRBJ2-7, with a tentative D call TRBD2 (5 bases). The CDR3 is 13 amino acids. V lost 5 bases, J lost 7 bases, and 15 bases lay in between. Per germline, CDR1 SGHVS and CDR2 FNYEAQ. This CDR3 is CASSRSVGSEQYF. Here the CDR3 DNA reads TGTGCCAGCAGCCGATCGGTGGGGAGTGAGCAGTACTTC.

This clonotype appeared many times. The rearrangement uses TRBV7-8 and TRBJ2-5, with 9 positions matching TRBD1. Trimming at V came to 8 bases and at J to 4 bases, leaving 11 bases not matched to a gene. The germline V gene has CDR1 SGHVS and CDR2 FQNEAQ. The CDR3 length is 15 residues. CDR3 bases: TGTGCCAGCGAGAAAGGGACAGGGATGAGAGAGACCCAGTACTTC. It is translated as CASEKGTGMRETQYF.

This clonotype was seen many times. Here the CDR3 reads CSATDDSKIIYEQYF. CDR3 in DNA: TGCAGTGCTACCGATGACAGTAAGATTATCTACGAGCAGTACTTC. The chain recombines TRBV20-1 with TRBJ2-7; D is possibly TRBD1 (5 bases). Per germline, CDR1 DFQATT and CDR2 SNEGSKA (reference sequence). The V end lost 4 bases, the J end lost 3 bases, and 19 bases lay between the germline ends. The CDR3 spans 15 residues.

J is TRBJ2-2 and V is TRBV5-6; D gene unclear. V gave up 1 base and J gave up 4 bases, with 11 bases separating them. Germline CDR1 and CDR2: SGHDT and YYEEEE. The CDR3 is 15 residues long. CDR3 sequence reads: CASSLYAQLTGELFF. CDR3 DNA: TGTGCCAGCAGCTTGTATGCGCAACTCACCGGGGAGCTGTTTTTT.

On this clonotype: A much larger clone lies a single base off, so this may be a read error. This chain's CDR3 is CASSSGMVVGELFF. The CDR3, as DNA: TGTGCCAGCAGCTCAGGGATGGTGGTCGGGGAGCTGTTTTTT. The chain recombines TRBV9 with TRBJ2-2, with D maybe TRBD1 (5 bases). From germline, CDR1 is SGDLS and CDR2 YYNGEE. The ends were cut back, 4 bases at V and 7 bases at J, with 14 bases in the middle. The CDR3 contains 14 residues.

The chain recombines TRBV5-5 with TRBJ1-1; D call uncertain. This CDR3 has 15 amino acids. Trimming stripped 2 bases from V and 6 bases from J, with 17 bases between. Germline CDR1 SGHKS, CDR2 YYEKEE (reference sequence). CDR3 sequence reads: CASSFRAGNGAEAFF. The DNA of the CDR3 is TGTGCCAGCAGCTTCAGAGCGGGGAATGGCGCTGAAGCTTTCTTT.

The chain employs TRBV3-1 and TRBJ2-5; tentative D call: TRBD2 (5 bases). Trimming took 3 bases from V and 5 from J, leaving 16 bases between them. This CDR3 is 15 amino acids long. CDR1 is LGHDT and CDR2 is YNNKEL in the germline V gene (reference sequence). The CDR3: CASSHRGTLGETQYF. The CDR3 coding sequence is TGTGCCAGCAGCCATCGGGGTACACTGGGCGAGACCCAGTACTTC.

This clonotype was seen a handful of times. The chain joins TRBV7-9 to TRBJ1-2; D is unclear. Germline CDR1 and CDR2: SEHNR and FQNEAQ (reference sequence). The CDR3 totals 15 residues. The germline V and J ends were trimmed by 5 bases and 4 bases, with 17 bases remaining between them. The CDR3 DNA follows: TGTGCCAGCAGCCTCGCTTTCGGGGATGGCTATGGCTACACCTTC. This translates into CASSLAFGDGYGYTF.

V gene TRBV4-1 combines with J gene TRBJ2-1; tentatively, D is TRBD2 (7 bases). V dropped 1 base and J dropped 2 bases, with 21 bases sitting between them. Germline V CDR1 and CDR2: MGHRA, YSYEKL. The CDR3 has 19 amino acids. Here the CDR3 reads CASSQAAGAQISAYNEQFF. In DNA, the CDR3 is TGCGCCAGCAGCCAAGCTGCGGGGGCCCAGATTTCCGCCTACAATGAGCAGTTCTTC.

This clonotype was detected a few times. The CDR3 coding sequence is TGTGCCAGCAGTTTAGGAGAACTCGGAAACATTCAGTACTTC. The encoded protein is CASSLGELGNIQYF. The chain is built from TRBV12-3 or TRBV12-4 and TRBJ2-4; D is ambiguous. The V end was cut by 1 base, the J end by 6 bases, with 10 bases between. This CDR3 spans 14 amino acids.

The chain links TRBV7-9 to TRBJ2-7; D is tentatively TRBD1 or TRBD2 (6 bases each). V was trimmed by 6 bases and J by 3 bases, leaving 18 bases between them. The CDR3 is 15 residues long. Germline V CDR1 and CDR2: SEHNR, FQNEAQ (reference sequence). CDR3 protein: CASRPGGEQGYEQYF. The CDR3, as DNA: TGTGCCAGCAGACCCGGGGGCGAGCAGGGCTACGAGCAGTACTTC. The entire variable domain, with the rest obtained from reference TRBV7-9 and TRBJ2-7, is as follows: DTGVSQNPRHKITKRGQNVTFRCDPISEHNRLYWYRQTLGQGPEFLTYFQNEAQLEKSRLLSDRFSAERPKGSFSTLEIQRTEQGDSAMYLCASRPGGEQGYEQYFGPGTRLTVT.

The chain couples TRBV20-1 to TRBJ2-5; 7 bases align to TRBD2. With 8 bases clipped from V and 6 bases from J, the junction kept 6 bases outside the gene matches. The germline V gene encodes CDR1 DFQATT and CDR2 SNEGSKA (reference sequence). The CDR3 totals 11 residues. This CDR3 is CSPWGGKTQYF. In nucleotides, the CDR3 is TGCAGTCCGTGGGGGGGAAAGACCCAGTACTTC.

The chain joins TRBV7-2 to TRBJ2-7, with 12 bases identical to TRBD1. The germline V gene has CDR1 SGHTA and CDR2 FQGNSA. The junction had 9 bases not matched to a gene; V was cut back by 5 bases and J by 4 bases. The CDR3 spans 16 residues. The CDR3 region is CASSLTGTGGAYEQYF. CDR3 DNA: TGTGCCAGCAGCCTCACCGGGACAGGGGGCGCGTACGAGCAGTACTTC.